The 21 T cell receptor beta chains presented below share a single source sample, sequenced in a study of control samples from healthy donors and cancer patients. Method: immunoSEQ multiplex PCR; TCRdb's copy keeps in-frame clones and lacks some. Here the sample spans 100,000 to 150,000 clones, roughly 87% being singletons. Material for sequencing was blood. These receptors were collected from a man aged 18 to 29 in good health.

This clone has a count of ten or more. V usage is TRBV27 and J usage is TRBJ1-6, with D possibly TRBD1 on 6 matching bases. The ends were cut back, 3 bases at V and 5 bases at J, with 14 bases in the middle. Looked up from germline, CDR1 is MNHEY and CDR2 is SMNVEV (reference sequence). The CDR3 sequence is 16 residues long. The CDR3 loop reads CASSFGNRAHNSPLHF. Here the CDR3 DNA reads TGTGCCAGCAGTTTTGGGAACAGGGCACATAATTCACCCCTCCACTTT.

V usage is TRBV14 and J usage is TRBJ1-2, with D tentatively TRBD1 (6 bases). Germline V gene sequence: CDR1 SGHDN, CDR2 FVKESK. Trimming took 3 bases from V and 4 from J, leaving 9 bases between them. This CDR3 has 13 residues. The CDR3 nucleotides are TGTGCCAGCAGCCAGGACAGATCCTATGGCTACACCTTC. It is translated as CASSQDRSYGYTF.

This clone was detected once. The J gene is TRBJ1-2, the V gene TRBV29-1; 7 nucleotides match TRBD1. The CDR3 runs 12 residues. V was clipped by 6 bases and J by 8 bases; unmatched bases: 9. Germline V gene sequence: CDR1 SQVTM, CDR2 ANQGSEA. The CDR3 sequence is CSVETGLEGYTF. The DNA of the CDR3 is TGCAGCGTGGAGACAGGGTTAGAGGGCTACACCTTC. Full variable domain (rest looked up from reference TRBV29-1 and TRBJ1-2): SAVISQKPSRDICQRGTSLTIQCQVDSQVTMMFWYRQQPGQSLTLIATANQGSEATYESGFVIDKFPISRPNLTFSTLTVSNMSPEDSSIYLCSVETGLEGYTFGSGTRLTVV.

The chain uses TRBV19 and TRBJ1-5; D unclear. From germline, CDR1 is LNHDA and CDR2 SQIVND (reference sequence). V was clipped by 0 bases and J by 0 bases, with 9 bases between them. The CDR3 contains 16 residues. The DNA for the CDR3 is TGTGCCAGTAGTATAGATCTCAGAAATAGCAATCAGCCCCAGCATTTT. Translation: CASSIDLRNSNQPQHF.

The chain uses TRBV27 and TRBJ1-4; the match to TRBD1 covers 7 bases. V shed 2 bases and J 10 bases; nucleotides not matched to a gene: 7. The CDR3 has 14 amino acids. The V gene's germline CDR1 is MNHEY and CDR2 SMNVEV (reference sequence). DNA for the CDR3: TGTGCCAGCAGTTTAACACAGGGGATGAGAAAACTGTTTTTT. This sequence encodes CASSLTQGMRKLFF.

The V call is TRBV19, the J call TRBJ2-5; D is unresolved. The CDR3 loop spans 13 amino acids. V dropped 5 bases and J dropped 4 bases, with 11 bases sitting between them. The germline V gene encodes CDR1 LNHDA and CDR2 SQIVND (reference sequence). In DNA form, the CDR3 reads TGTGCCAGTAGTGAGGTCTATATAGAGACCCAGTACTTC. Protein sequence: CASSEVYIETQYF.

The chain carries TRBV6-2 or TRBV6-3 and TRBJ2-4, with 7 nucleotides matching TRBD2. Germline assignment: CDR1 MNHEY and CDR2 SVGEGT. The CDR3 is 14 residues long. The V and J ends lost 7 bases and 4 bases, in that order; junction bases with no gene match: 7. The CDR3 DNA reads TGTGCCAGCACCCCGTTGGGACTAAAAAACATTCAGTACTTC. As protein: CASTPLGLKNIQYF.

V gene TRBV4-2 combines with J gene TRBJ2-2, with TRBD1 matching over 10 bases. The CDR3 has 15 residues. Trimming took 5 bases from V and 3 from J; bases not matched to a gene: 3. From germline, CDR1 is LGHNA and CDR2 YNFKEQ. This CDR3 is CASSVGTGDTGELFF. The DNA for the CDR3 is TGTGCCAGCAGCGTTGGGACAGGGGACACCGGGGAGCTGTTTTTT.

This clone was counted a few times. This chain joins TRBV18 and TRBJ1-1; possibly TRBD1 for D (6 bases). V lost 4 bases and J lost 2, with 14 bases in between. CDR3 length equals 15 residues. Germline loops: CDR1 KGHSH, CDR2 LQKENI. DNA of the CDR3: TGTGCCAGCTCACGATCCGGACAGCTCAACACTGAAGCTTTCTTT. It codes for CASSRSGQLNTEAFF. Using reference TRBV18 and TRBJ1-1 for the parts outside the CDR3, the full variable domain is NAGVMQNPRHLVRRRGQEARLRCSPMKGHSHVYWYRQLPEEGLKFMVYLQKENIIDESGMPKERFSAEFPKEGPSILRIQQVVRGDSAAYFCASSRSGQLNTEAFFGQGTRLTVV.

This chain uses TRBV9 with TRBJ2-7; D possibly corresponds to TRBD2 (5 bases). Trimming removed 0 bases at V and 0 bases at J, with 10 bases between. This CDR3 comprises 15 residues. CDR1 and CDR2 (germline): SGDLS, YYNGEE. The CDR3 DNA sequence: TGTGCCAGCAGCGTAGACGGAGGACTCTCCTACGAGCAGTACTTC. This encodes CASSVDGGLSYEQYF.

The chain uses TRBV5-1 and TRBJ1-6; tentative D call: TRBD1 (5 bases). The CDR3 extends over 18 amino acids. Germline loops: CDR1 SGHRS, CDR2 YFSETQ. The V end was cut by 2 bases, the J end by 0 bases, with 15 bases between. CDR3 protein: CASSFGPPGSSYNSPLHF. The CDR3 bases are TGCGCCAGCAGCTTTGGTCCCCCAGGGAGCTCCTATAATTCACCCCTCCACTTT.

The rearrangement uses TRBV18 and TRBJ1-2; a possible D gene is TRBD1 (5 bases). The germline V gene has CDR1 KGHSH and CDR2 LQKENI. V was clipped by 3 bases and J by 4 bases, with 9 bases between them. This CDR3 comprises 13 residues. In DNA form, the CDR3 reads TGTGCCAGCTCACCCCAGGGAACCTATGGCTACACCTTC. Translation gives CASSPQGTYGYTF.

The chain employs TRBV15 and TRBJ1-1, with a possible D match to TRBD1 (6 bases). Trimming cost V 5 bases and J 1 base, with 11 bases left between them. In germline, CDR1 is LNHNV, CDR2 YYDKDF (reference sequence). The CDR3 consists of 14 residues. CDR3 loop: CATSPGQQNTEAFF. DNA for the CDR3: TGTGCCACCAGCCCAGGACAGCAGAACACTGAAGCTTTCTTT.

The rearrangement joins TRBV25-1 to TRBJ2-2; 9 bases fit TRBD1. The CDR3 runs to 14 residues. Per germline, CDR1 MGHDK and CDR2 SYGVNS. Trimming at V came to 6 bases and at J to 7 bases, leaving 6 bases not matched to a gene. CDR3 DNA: TGTGCCAGCAGGCGGACAGGGGATAACGGGGAGCTGTTTTTT. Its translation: CASRRTGDNGELFF.

The CDR3 region is CASSPGQPRDGYTF. The DNA for the CDR3 is TGCGCCAGCAGCCCCGGACAGCCCCGGGATGGCTACACCTTC. The chain couples TRBV4-1 to TRBJ1-2, with a possible D match to TRBD1 (6 bases). CDR3 size: 14 residues. The germline gives CDR1 MGHRA, CDR2 YSYEKL. V lost 4 bases, J lost 6 bases, and 15 bases lay in between.

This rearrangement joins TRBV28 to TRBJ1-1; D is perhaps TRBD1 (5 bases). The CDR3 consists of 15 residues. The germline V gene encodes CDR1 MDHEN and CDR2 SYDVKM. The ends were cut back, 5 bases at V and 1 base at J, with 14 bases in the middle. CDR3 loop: CASSLTEQGNTEAFF. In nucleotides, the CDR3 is TGTGCCAGCAGTCTTACCGAGCAGGGGAACACTGAAGCTTTCTTT.

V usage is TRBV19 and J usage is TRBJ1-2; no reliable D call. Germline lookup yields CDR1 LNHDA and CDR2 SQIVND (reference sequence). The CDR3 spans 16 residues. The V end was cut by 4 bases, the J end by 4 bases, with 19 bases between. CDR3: CASSTPRLGISYGYTF. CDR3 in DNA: TGTGCCAGTAGTACGCCCCGTTTGGGGATCTCCTATGGCTACACCTTC.

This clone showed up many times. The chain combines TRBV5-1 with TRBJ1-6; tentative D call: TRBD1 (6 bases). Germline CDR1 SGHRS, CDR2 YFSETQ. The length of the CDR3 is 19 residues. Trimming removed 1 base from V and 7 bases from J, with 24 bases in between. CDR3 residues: CASSLFVGGRRNLNSPLHF. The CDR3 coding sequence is TGCGCCAGCAGCTTGTTTGTGGGGGGCAGAAGGAATCTAAATTCACCCCTCCACTTT.

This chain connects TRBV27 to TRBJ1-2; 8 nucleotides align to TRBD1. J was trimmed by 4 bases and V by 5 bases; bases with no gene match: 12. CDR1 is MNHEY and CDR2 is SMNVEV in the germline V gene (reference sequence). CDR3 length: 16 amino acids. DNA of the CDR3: TGTGCCAGCAGTCCAGGCCGGACAGGGAATAGCTATGGCTACACCTTC. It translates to CASSPGRTGNSYGYTF.

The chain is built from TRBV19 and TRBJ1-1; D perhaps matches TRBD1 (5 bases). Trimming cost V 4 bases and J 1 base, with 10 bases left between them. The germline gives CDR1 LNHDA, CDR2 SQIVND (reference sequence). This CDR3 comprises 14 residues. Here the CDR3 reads CASSTGRKNTEAFF. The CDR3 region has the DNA TGTGCCAGTAGTACGGGACGGAAGAACACTGAAGCTTTCTTT.

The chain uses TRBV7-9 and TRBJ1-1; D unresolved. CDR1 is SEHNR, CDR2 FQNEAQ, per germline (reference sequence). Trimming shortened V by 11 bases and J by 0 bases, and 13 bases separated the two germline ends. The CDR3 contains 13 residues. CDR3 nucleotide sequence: TGTGCCCTGGACGGGCAGGTGAACACTGAAGCTTTCTTT. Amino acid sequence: CALDGQVNTEAFF.